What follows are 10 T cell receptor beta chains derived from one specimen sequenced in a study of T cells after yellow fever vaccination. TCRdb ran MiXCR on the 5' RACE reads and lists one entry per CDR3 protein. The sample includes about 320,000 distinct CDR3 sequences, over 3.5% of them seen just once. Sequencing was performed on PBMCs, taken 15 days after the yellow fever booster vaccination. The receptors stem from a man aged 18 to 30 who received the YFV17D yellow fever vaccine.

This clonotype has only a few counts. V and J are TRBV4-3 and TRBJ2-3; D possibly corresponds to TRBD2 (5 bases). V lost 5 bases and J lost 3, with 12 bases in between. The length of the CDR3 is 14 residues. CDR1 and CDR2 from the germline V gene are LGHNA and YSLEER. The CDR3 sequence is CASSDGLETDTQYF. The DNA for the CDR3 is TGCGCCAGCAGCGACGGACTGGAGACAGATACGCAGTATTTT.

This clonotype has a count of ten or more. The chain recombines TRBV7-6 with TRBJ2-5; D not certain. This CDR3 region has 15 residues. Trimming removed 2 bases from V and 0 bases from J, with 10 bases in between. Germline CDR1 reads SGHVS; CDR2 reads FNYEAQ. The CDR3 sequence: CASSLKAGYQETQYF. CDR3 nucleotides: TGTGCCAGCAGCTTAAAAGCCGGGTACCAAGAGACCCAGTACTTC.

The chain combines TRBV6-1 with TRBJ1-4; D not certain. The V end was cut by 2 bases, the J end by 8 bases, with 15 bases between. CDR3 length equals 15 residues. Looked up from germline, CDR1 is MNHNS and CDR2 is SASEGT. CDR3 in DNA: TGTGCCAGCAGTGAAATCGCCTCACTGCAGGAAAAACTGTTTTTT. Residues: CASSEIASLQEKLFF.

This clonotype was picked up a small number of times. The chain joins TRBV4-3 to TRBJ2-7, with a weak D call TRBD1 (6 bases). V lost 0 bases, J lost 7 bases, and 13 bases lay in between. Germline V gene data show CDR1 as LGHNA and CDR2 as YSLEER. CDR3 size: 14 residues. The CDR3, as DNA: TGCGCCAGCAGCCAAGAATTAGGGGGACGGGAGCAGTACTTC. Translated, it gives CASSQELGGREQYF.

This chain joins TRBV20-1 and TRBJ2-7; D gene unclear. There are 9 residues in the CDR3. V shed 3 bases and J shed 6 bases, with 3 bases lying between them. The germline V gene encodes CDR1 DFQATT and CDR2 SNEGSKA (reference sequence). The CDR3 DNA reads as TGCAGTGCTAGGTCCGAGCAGTACGTC. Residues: CSARSEQYV.

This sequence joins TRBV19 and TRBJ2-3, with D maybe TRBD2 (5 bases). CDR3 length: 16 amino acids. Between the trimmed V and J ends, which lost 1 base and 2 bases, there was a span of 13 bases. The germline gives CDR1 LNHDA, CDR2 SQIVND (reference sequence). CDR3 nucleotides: TGTGCCAGTAGTATAGGACGGTGGAGGACCACAGATACGCAGTATTTT. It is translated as CASSIGRWRTTDTQYF. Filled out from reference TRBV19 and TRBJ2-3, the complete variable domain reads DGGITQSPKYLFRKEGQNVTLSCEQNLNHDAMYWYRQDPGQGLRLIYYSQIVNDFQKGDIAEGYSVSREKKESFPLTVTSAQKNPTAFYLCASSIGRWRTTDTQYFGPGTRLTVL.

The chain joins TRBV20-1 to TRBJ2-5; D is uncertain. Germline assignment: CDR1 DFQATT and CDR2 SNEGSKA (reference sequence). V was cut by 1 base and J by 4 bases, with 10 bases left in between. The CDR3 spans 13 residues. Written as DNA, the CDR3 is TGCAGTGCTAGAGGAAACGGCGGAGAGACCCAGTACTTC. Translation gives CSARGNGGETQYF.

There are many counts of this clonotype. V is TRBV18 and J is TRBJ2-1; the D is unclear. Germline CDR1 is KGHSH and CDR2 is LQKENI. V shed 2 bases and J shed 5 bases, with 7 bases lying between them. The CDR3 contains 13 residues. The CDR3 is CASSPLQDNEQFF. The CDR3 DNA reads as TGTGCCAGCTCACCATTACAAGACAATGAGCAGTTCTTC. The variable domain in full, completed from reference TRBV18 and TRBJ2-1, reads NAGVMQNPRHLVRRRGQEARLRCSPMKGHSHVYWYRQLPEEGLKFMVYLQKENIIDESGMPKERFSAEFPKEGPSILRIQQVVRGDSAAYFCASSPLQDNEQFFGPGTRLTVL.

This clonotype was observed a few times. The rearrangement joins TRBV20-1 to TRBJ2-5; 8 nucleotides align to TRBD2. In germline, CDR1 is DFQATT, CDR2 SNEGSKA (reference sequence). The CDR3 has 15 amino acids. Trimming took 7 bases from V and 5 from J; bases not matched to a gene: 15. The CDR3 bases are TGCAGTGTCTGTCGGCGGGGGGCCGCCTGGGAGACCCAGTACTTC. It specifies CSVCRRGAAWETQYF.

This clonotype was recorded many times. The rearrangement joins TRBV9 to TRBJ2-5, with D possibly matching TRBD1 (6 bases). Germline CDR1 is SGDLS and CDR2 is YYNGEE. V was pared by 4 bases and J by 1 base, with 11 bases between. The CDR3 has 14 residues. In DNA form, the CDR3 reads TGTGCCAGCAGCTTTCGGGACACCCAAGAGACCCAGTACTTC. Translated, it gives CASSFRDTQETQYF.